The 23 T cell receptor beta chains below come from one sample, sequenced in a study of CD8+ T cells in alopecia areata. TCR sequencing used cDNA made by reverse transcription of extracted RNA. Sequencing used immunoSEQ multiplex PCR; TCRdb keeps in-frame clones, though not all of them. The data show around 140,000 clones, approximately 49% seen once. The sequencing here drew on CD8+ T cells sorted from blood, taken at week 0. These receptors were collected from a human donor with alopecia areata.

The chain's CDR3 is CAWSGLAQFF. In DNA form, the CDR3 reads TGTGCCTGGAGTGGACTTGCGCAGTTCTTC. This sequence joins TRBV30 and TRBJ2-1; D is ambiguous. V was cut by 1 base and J by 12 bases, with 7 bases left in between. The CDR3 loop spans 10 amino acids. Germline values: CDR1 GTSNPN, CDR2 SVGIG (reference sequence).

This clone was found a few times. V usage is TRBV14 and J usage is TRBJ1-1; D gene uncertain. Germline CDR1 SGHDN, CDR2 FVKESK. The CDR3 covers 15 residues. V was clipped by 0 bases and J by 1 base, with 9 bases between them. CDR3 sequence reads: CASSQEGSANTEAFF. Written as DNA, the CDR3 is TGTGCCAGCAGCCAAGAAGGCAGCGCGAACACTGAAGCTTTCTTT.

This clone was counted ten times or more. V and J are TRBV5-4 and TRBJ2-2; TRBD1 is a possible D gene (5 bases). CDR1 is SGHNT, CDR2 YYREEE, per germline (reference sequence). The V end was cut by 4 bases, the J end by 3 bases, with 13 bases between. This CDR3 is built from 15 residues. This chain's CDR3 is CASSPKGRDTGELFF. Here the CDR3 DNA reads TGTGCCAGCAGCCCGAAGGGCAGGGACACCGGGGAGCTGTTTTTT.

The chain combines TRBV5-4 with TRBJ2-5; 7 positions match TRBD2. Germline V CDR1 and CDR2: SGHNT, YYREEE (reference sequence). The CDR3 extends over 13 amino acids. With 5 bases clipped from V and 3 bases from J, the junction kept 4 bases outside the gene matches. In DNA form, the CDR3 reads TGTGCCAGCAGGGCGGGACTAAAAGAGACCCAGTACTTC. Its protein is CASRAGLKETQYF.

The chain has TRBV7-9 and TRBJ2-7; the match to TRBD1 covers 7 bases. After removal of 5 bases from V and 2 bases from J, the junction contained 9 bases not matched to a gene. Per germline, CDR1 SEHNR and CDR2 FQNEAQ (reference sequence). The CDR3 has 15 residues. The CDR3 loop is CASSPTGAVAYEQYF. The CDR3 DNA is TGTGCCAGCAGCCCTACAGGGGCGGTTGCCTACGAGCAGTACTTC.

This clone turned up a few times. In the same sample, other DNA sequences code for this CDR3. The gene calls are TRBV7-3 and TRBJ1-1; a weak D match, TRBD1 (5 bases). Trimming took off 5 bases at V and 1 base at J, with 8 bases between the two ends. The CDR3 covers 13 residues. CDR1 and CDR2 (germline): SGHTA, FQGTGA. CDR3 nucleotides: TGTGCCAGCAGCCTCGGACAGAACACTGAAGCTTTCTTT. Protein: CASSLGQNTEAFF.

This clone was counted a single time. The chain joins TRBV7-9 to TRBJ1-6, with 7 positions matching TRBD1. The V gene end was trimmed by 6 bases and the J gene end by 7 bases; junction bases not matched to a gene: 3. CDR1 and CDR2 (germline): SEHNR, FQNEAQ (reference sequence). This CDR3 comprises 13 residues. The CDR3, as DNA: TGTGCCAGCAGGGGACAGCAGAATTCACCCCTCCACTTT. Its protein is CASRGQQNSPLHF.

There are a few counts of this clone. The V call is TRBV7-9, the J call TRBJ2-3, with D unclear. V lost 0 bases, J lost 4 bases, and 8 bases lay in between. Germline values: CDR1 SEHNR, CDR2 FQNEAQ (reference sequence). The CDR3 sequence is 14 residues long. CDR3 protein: CASSLARTPDTQYF. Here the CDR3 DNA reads TGTGCCAGCAGCTTAGCCAGGACGCCAGATACGCAGTATTTT.

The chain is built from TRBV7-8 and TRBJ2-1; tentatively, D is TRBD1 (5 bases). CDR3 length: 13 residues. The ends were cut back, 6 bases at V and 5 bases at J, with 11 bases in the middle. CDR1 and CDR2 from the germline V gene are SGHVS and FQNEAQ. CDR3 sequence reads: CASSPRDNNEQFF. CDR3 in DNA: TGTGCCAGCAGTCCCAGGGATAACAATGAGCAGTTCTTC. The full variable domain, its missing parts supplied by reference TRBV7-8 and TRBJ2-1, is GAGVSQSPRYKVAKRGQDVALRCDPISGHVSLFWYQQALGQGPEFLTYFQNEAQLDKSGLPSDRFFAERPEGSVSTLKIQRTQQEDSAVYLCASSPRDNNEQFFGPGTRLTVL.

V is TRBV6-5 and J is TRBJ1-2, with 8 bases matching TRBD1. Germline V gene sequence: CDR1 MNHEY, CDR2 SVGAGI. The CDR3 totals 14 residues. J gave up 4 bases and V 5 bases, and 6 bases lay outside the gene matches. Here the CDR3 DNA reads TGTGCCAGCAGTAATCCACAGGGGGGCTATGGCTACACCTTC. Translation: CASSNPQGGYGYTF.

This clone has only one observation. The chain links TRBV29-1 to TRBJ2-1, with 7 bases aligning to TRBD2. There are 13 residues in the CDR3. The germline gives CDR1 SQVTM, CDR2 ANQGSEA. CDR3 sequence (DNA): TGCTCCGAGCTGAGCGGGGCTGGCAATGAGCAGTTCTTC. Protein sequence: CSELSGAGNEQFF.

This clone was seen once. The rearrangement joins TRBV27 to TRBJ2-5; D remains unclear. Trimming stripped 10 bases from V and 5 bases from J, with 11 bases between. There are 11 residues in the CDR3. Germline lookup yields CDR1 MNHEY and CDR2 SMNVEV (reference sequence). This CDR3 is CATFHGETQYF. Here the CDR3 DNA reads TGTGCCACCTTCCATGGGGAGACCCAGTACTTC.

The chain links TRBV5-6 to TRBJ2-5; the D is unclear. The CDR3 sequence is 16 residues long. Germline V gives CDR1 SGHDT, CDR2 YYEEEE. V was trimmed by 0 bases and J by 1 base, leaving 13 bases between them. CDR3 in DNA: TGTGCCAGCAGCTTGGCAGTCGCCGCCCCCCAAGAGACCCAGTACTTC. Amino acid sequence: CASSLAVAAPQETQYF.

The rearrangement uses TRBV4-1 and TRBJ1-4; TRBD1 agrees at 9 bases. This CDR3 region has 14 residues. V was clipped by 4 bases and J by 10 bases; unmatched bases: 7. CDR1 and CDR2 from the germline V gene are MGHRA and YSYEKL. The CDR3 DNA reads TGCGCCAGCAGCCCTGTGGGACAGGGTGCAAAACTGTTTTTT. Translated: CASSPVGQGAKLFF.

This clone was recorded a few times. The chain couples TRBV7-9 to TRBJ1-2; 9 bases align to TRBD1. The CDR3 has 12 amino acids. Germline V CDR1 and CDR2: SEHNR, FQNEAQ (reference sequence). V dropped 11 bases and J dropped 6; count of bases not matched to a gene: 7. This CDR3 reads CAGEGQGNGYTF. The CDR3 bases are TGTGCCGGAGAGGGACAGGGTAATGGCTACACCTTC.

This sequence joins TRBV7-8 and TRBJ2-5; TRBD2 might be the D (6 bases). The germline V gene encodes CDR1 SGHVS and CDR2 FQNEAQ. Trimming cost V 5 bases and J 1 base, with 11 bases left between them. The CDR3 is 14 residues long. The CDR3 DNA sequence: TGTGCCAGCAGCATGACGGGGGTCCAAGAGACCCAGTACTTC. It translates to CASSMTGVQETQYF. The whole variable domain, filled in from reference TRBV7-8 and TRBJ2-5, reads GAGVSQSPRYKVAKRGQDVALRCDPISGHVSLFWYQQALGQGPEFLTYFQNEAQLDKSGLPSDRFFAERPEGSVSTLKIQRTQQEDSAVYLCASSMTGVQETQYFGPGTRLLVL.

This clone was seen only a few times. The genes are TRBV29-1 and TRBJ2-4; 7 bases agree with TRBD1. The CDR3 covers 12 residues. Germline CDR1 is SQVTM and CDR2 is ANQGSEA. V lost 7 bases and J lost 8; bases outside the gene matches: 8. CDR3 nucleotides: TGCAGCGCCCGACAGGGAAGGGACATTCAGTACTTC. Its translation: CSARQGRDIQYF.

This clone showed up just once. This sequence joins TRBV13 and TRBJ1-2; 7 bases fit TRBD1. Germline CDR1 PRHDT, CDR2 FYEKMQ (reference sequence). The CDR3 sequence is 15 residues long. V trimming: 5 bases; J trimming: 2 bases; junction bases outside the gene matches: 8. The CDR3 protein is CASSEGAGRNYGYTF. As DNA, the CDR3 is TGTGCCAGCAGCGAGGGGGCGGGCCGGAACTATGGCTACACCTTC.

CDR3 nucleotide sequence: TGTGCCAGCAGCTTAACTAATGAGCAGTTCTTC. The encoded protein is CASSLTNEQFF. The chain links TRBV11-2 to TRBJ2-1; the D is unclear. CDR3 length: 11 amino acids. Germline V gives CDR1 SGHAT, CDR2 FQNNGV. The V gene lost 2 bases and the J gene lost 7 bases, with 3 bases spanning the gap.

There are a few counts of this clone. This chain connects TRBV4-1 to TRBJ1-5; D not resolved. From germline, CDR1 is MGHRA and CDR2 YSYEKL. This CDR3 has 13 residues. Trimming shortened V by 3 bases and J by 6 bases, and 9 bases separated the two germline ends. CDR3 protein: CASSQNPIQPQHF. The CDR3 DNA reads TGCGCCAGCAGCCAGAACCCCATTCAGCCCCAGCATTTT.

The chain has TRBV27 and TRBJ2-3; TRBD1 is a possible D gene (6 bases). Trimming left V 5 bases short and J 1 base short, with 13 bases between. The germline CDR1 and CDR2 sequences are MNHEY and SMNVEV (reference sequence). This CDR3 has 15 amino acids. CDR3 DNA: TGTGCCAGCAGTCCCGACAGGCCCGGCACAGATACGCAGTATTTT. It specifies CASSPDRPGTDTQYF.

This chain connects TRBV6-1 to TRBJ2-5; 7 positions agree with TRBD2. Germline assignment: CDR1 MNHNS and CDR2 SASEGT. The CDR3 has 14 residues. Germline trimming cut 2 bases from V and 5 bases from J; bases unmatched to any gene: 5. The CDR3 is CASSESPAGETQYF. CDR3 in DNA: TGTGCCAGCAGTGAATCCCCAGCGGGGGAGACCCAGTACTTC.

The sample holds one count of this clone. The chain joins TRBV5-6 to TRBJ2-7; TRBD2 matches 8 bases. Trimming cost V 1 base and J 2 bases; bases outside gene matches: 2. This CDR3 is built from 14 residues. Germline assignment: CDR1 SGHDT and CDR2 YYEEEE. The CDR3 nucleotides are TGTGCCAGCAGCTTGTTGGGACTAGCCTACGAGCAGTACTTC. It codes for CASSLLGLAYEQYF.